This is a list of T cell receptor beta chains from one sample in a study of response to subunit inactivated influenza vaccine. A single record per CDR3 protein comes from TCRdb applying MiXCR to the RT-PCR reads. The table includes 550,000 to 650,000 distinct CDR3 sequences, approximately 12% detected once. The sequences come from PBMCs from blood, collected on the day of vaccination. All receptors come from a man aged 50 to 60 who received an inactivated influenza vaccine. Both conserved end residues are part of each CDR3.

J	V	CDR3
TRBJ1-1	TRBV5-1	CASSLGVTGLTEAFF
TRBJ2-2	TRBV27	CASSWLGLATGELFF
TRBJ1-1	TRBV30	CAWSVGQGGTEAFF
TRBJ2-7	TRBV24-1	CATSEGDYEQYF
TRBJ2-2	TRBV5-1	CASSWLVLGELFF
TRBJ2-2	TRBV10-3	CAIRYPQGPERNTGELFF
TRBJ2-1	TRBV7-2	CASSSLAGAYEQFF
TRBJ2-7	TRBV5-5	CASSFISEQYF
TRBJ2-1	TRBV7-2	CASSLIWEYNEQFF
TRBJ2-7	TRBV12-3/TRBV12-4	CASSPTGRSYEQYF
TRBJ2-2	TRBV20-1	CSARLAPGELFF
TRBJ2-7	TRBV20-1	CSARDQTSGRYEQYF
TRBJ1-6	TRBV30	CAWKRGSPLHF
TRBJ2-1	TRBV12-3/TRBV12-4	CASSSRDRFNEQFF
TRBJ2-3	TRBV12-3/TRBV12-4	CASSPDRGLADTQYF
TRBJ2-1	TRBV11-1	CASSLVGPVGAVSSYNEQFF
TRBJ1-3	TRBV28	CASSLSVPGNTIYF
TRBJ1-2	TRBV7-9	CASSLGTGEFNYGYTF
TRBJ2-2	TRBV7-2	CASSLVGSWNGELFF
TRBJ1-4	TRBV5-5	CASSLGLNEKLFF
TRBJ1-1	TRBV6-1	CASSDPGVLNTEAFF
TRBJ2-1	TRBV4-2	CASSQDQGNNEQFF
TRBJ1-1	TRBV4-3	CASSQVSGENTEAFF
TRBJ2-3	TRBV3-1	CASSQQGPDTQYF
TRBJ1-1	TRBV7-2	CASSLQGNTEAFF
TRBJ2-7	TRBV3-1	CASSQGGGAGYEQYF
TRBJ1-4	TRBV4-2	CASSLSQGRANEKLFF
TRBJ2-1	TRBV5-1	CASSIGSLGNEQFF
TRBJ2-6	TRBV5-1	CASSVGQGLSGANVLTF
TRBJ2-2	TRBV5-4	CASSFGGRDTGELFF
TRBJ2-5	TRBV4-2	CASSQGFGLARLETQYF
TRBJ2-2	TRBV20-1	CSARDPHTGELFF
TRBJ2-1	TRBV7-8	CASSLAIVSSSYNEQFF
TRBJ2-3	TRBV9	CASSVVNSGTAPDTQYF
TRBJ1-3	TRBV7-2	CASSPQDRWFGNTIYF
TRBJ2-7	TRBV2	CASGGGPYEQYF
TRBJ2-1	TRBV7-6	CASSLNVGDNEQFF
TRBJ2-7	TRBV6-2/TRBV6-3	CASSYPHRAREQYF
TRBJ2-7	TRBV5-6	CASSRLAGVVYEQYF
TRBJ2-7	TRBV4-1	CASSSQGSYEQYF
TRBJ2-1	TRBV20-1	CSAIKTIYNEQFF
TRBJ1-6	TRBV7-2	CASSVERGLNSPLHF
TRBJ2-1	TRBV12-3/TRBV12-4	CASSPRQGTEQFF
TRBJ2-3	TRBV5-4	CASSLAGGRAADTQYF